The 2 T cell receptor beta chains below come from one sample, sequenced in a study of blood T cell repertoires in COVID-19. Sequencing used immunoSEQ multiplex PCR; TCRdb keeps in-frame clones, though not all of them. The top ten clones hold approximately 2.1% of a sample with 250,000 to 300,000 clones, approximately 90% of them seen once. The sequenced sample was peripheral blood. These receptors came from a woman aged 30 to 39 with COVID-19, enrolled during active disease.

J is TRBJ2-5 and V is TRBV7-8, with D hard to call. V shed 1 base and J shed 8 bases, with 11 bases lying between them. Germline V gene sequence: CDR1 SGHVS, CDR2 FQNEAQ. CDR3 length equals 13 residues. Here the CDR3 reads CASSLGLLDTQYF. CDR3 in DNA: TGTGCCAGCAGCTTAGGACTTTTGGATACCCAGTACTTC.

This chain uses TRBV3-1 (or the pseudogene TRBV3-2) with TRBJ2-3, with unresolved D. V was pared by 5 bases and J by 6 bases, with 12 bases between. Looked up from germline, CDR1 is LGHDT and CDR2 is YNNKEL (reference sequence). The CDR3 consists of 13 residues. CDR3 sequence reads: CASSSQSPDTQYF. The CDR3 DNA sequence: TGTGCCAGCAGCTCCCAGTCCCCCGATACGCAGTATTTT.